The T cell receptor (beta chain) under discussion was sequenced for a study of beta chain features in type 1 diabetes. Whole-study results and caveats: VDJ junctions sequenced from type 1 diabetes patients showed fewer insertions and more deletions. Relative to healthy donors, patients appeared to have naive, central memory and Treg TCRB repertoires that were more similar. Cells with high TCR expression could be over-represented by cDNA sequencing.

Sequenced material consisted of expressed TCRB transcripts (all of the isolated RNA was reverse transcribed). Here immunoSEQ multiplex PCR was the method, and the copy in TCRdb shows in-frame clones only, minus some. The sample holds a few hundred thousand clones, 12% to 15% seen once. Germline V CDR1 and CDR2: SGHRS, YFSETQ. Trimming cost V 1 base and J 3 bases, with 16 bases left between them. The CDR3 is 17 residues long. A note on this clone: Its specificity is not known.

The J gene is TRBJ2-2, the V gene TRBV5-1; D is perhaps TRBD1 (6 bases). Input material: central memory CD4+ T cells from blood. The receptor was isolated from a young man in good health. The CDR3 region is CASSLHPGTRDTGELFF. In nucleotides, the CDR3 is TGCGCCAGCAGCTTGCATCCAGGGACAAGAGACACCGGGGAGCTGTTTTTT.